The rows below give T cell receptor beta chains drawn from one sample of a study of T cells in narcolepsy. The data were produced by immunoSEQ multiplex PCR, yet TCRdb's version contains in-frame clones alone and is incomplete. The sample consists of around 26,000 clones, around 63% of them appearing once. The sequenced sample was memory (CD45RA-) CD4+ T cells from blood. All receptors come from a human donor in good health. CDR3s include the opening cysteine and the closing phenylalanine or tryptophan. D genes are given only for firm matches. Expanded clones are given a class, and other clones once, few, many or no size at all.

length	V	J	size	D	CDR3	DNA
14	TRBV29-1	TRBJ2-1	few	.	CSVPGTANNNEQFF	TGCAGCGTCCCCGGGACCGCTAATAACAATGAGCAGTTCTTC
19	TRBV7-6	TRBJ2-5	.	TRBD2	CASSFLGLAGGAVQETQYF	TGTGCCAGCAGCTTCCTAGGACTAGCGGGAGGGGCCGTCCAAGAGACCCAGTACTTC
14	TRBV5-1	TRBJ2-1	.	.	CASVPDPTYNEQFF	TGCGCCAGCGTCCCGGACCCCACCTACAATGAGCAGTTCTTC
17	TRBV5-4	TRBJ2-3	few	.	CASSLPPGGPRTDTQYF	TGTGCCAGCAGCTTGCCTCCCGGGGGCCCTCGCACAGATACGCAGTATTTT
17	TRBV4-1	TRBJ2-6	.	.	CASSQDRSVSGANVLTF	TGCGCCAGCAGCCAAGATCGTTCGGTATCTGGGGCCAACGTCCTGACTTTC
13	TRBV2	TRBJ2-5	.	.	CASSEAAPGAQYF	TGTGCCAGCAGTGAGGCGGCCCCCGGGGCCCAGTACTTC
14	TRBV5-1	TRBJ2-3	.	.	CASSDGTFTDTQYF	TGCGCCAGCAGCGACGGGACTTTCACAGATACGCAGTATTTT
14	TRBV6-5	TRBJ1-3	.	.	CASRTGSPGNTIYF	TGTGCCAGCAGAACAGGGTCCCCTGGAAACACCATATATTTT
14	TRBV30	TRBJ2-1	.	TRBD2	CAWSVGGRRGEQFF	TGTGCCTGGAGTGTAGGAGGGAGGCGGGGGGAGCAGTTCTTC
11	TRBV28	TRBJ2-3	few	.	CASSSPQAQYF	TGTGCCAGCAGCTCCCCCCAGGCGCAGTATTTT
14	TRBV2	TRBJ1-4	few	.	CASRSRTGYEKLFF	TGTGCCAGCAGATCAAGGACGGGGTATGAAAAACTGTTTTTT
14	TRBV7-9	TRBJ2-7	few	.	CASSLDRSSYEQYF	TGTGCCAGCAGCTTAGACAGGAGCTCCTACGAGCAGTACTTC
13	TRBV28	TRBJ1-5	.	.	CASSLGLRQPQHF	TGTGCCAGCAGTTTGGGGCTTCGGCAGCCCCAGCATTTT
14	TRBV5-4	TRBJ1-1	.	.	CASSLNRMNTEAFF	TGTGCCAGCAGCTTGAACAGAATGAACACTGAAGCTTTCTTT
13	TRBV19	TRBJ1-5	.	.	CATQVGAGQPQHF	TGTGCCACCCAAGTAGGGGCAGGTCAGCCCCAGCATTTT
14	TRBV10-3	TRBJ1-1	.	.	CAISESSLDVEAFF	TGTGCCATCAGTGAGTCGAGTCTGGATGTCGAAGCTTTCTTT
14	TRBV7-9	TRBJ1-2	.	.	CASSPLGGSRGYTF	TGTGCCAGCAGCCCGTTGGGGGGCTCTCGTGGCTACACCTTC
16	TRBV6-1	TRBJ1-2	few	TRBD1	CASSDTPGQGVSGYTF	TGTGCCAGCAGTGACACCCCGGGACAGGGTGTCAGTGGCTACACCTTC
14	TRBV14	TRBJ2-1	few	.	CASSQDFRPNEQFF	TGTGCCAGCAGCCAAGATTTTAGGCCCAATGAGCAGTTCTTC
18	TRBV6-4	TRBJ1-6	few	.	CASSVNRDGGSYNSPLHF	TGTGCCAGCAGTGTCAACAGGGATGGGGGGTCCTATAATTCACCCCTCCACTTT
11	TRBV18	TRBJ2-5	.	TRBD1	CASSGQGDQYF	TGTGCCAGCTCTGGACAGGGCGACCAGTACTTC
13	TRBV6-6	TRBJ2-7	.	.	CASGTGFSYEQYF	TGTGCCAGCGGAACCGGGTTTTCCTACGAGCAGTACTTC
13	TRBV7-2	TRBJ2-7	.	.	CASQRSSSYEQYF	TGTGCCAGCCAGCGGAGCAGCTCCTACGAGCAGTACTTC
15	TRBV2	TRBJ2-7	.	.	CASKRDTGVTYEQYF	TGTGCCAGCAAGAGAGATACAGGCGTAACCTACGAGCAGTACTTC
14	TRBV19	TRBJ1-4	.	TRBD1	CASSIRQGAGKLFF	TGTGCCAGTAGTATTCGACAGGGGGCCGGAAAACTGTTTTTT
14	TRBV28	TRBJ1-5	.	.	CASSPLAGNQPQHF	TGTGCCAGCAGTCCTCTAGCGGGCAATCAGCCCCAGCATTTT
11	TRBV30	TRBJ2-1	.	.	CAWRGAELQFF	TGTGCCTGGAGGGGGGCGGAACTGCAGTTCTTC
13	TRBV6-6	TRBJ1-2	once	.	CASTRSVGRGYTF	TGTGCCAGCACCAGATCGGTGGGTCGTGGCTACACCTTC
15	TRBV7-9	TRBJ1-4	.	.	CASSTKTAGGEKLFF	TGTGCCAGCAGCACTAAGACGGCGGGGGGTGAAAAACTGTTTTTT
15	TRBV28	TRBJ1-2	.	.	CASSSLRQVNYGYTF	TGTGCCAGCAGTTCCCTACGACAGGTTAACTATGGCTACACCTTC
13	TRBV18	TRBJ2-5	.	.	CASSPLSGETQYF	TGTGCCAGCTCACCGCTGTCGGGGGAGACCCAGTACTTC
11	TRBV29-1	TRBJ2-7	.	.	CSVGQVNEQYF	TGCAGCGTTGGACAGGTTAACGAGCAGTACTTC
13	TRBV19	TRBJ2-5	.	TRBD1	CASTDRASETQYF	TGTGCCAGTACGGACAGGGCGAGTGAGACCCAGTACTTC
13	TRBV27	TRBJ1-5	.	.	CASSYTVNQPQHF	TGTGCCAGCAGTTACACGGTAAATCAGCCCCAGCATTTT
16	TRBV9	TRBJ2-1	.	.	CASSGGDLSSYNEQFF	TGTGCCAGCAGCGGGGGGGACCTAAGTAGTTACAATGAGCAGTTCTTC
15	TRBV5-5	TRBJ1-6	once	.	CASSSTAGPNSPLHF	TGTGCCAGCAGCTCTACAGCGGGCCCTAATTCACCCCTCCACTTT